The source of this T cell receptor beta chain is a study of shared clonotypes between healthy human individuals (dated by TCRdb to about 2020). Background for the entire study: A couple of women and a few men aged 18 to 49 years were included in the cohort. Blood TCR repertoires of roughly 5 healthy adults were deeply sequenced to estimate repertoire size and the extent of clonotype sharing between individuals. Different laboratories and diverse techniques were used to prepare libraries and sequence TCR repertoires, to increase sequencing depth and limit assay-specific biases. Between about 0.8 and 9 billion PBMCs per donor were obtained by leukapheresis. The research as a whole found: Pairwise subsampling led to the expectation that sequencing depth would affect the degree of clonotype sharing among donors. Because the study included a small number of donors, the genetic and exposure-history diversity represented was limited. Sampling was restricted to blood, and TCR repertoires in tissue are likely to differ from TCR repertoires in blood.

Comment on this clone: The specificity of this receptor is unknown. No much larger clone exists at a distance of one base, and base qualities are not known.

Donors were healthy HIV-negative adults with no recently reported acute infections or vaccinations. All donors were Caucasian adults living in Nashville, Tennessee, USA. In the unsorted samples, roughly 90 million PBMCs were counted, and genomic DNA was extracted using the QIAamp DNA Blood Mini kit. Blood was collected by leukapheresis, and PBMCs were isolated by Ficoll-Histopaque density gradient centrifugation and then cryopreserved in liquid nitrogen vapor phase. Sequences SGHTS (CDR1) and YDEGEE (CDR2) are obtained from the germline V gene. V is shortened by 1 base, J by 1 base, and the region joining them spans 12 bases. From cysteine to phenylalanine, the CDR3 is 16 amino acids long. Only the CDR3 part of the read is kept: 48 bases, read in frame from the first base. Using the deep immunoSEQ assay, multiplex PCR amplified TCR CDR3 regions from genomic DNA. Genomic DNA extracted from each cell subset was distributed evenly over all wells of several immunoSEQ 96-well plates, and each plate served as one replicate. Each replicate PCR for unsorted PBMC received about 300 ng genomic DNA, equal to tens of thousands of T cell genomes. Ten immunoSEQ deep assay plates were used to sequence unsorted PBMC genomic DNA. Purified libraries were measured with a Qubit 3.0 fluorometer, size-checked on a Bioanalyzer 2100, and measured again with the KAPA Library Quantification kit. Every immunoSEQ 96-well plate was sequenced on a separate single-read 150-cycle Illumina NextSeq 550 flow cell. The paper's processing steps were these. The immunoSEQ output contained only junctional sequences without quality scores, so filtering could not match that applied to full-length reads. To assign V/J genes and CDR3, sequences were annotated using PyIR, a Python wrapper for IgBLAST v1.9, with IMGT germline references. Reads were removed for weak V/J assignments (E-value above 1e-6), missing CDR3, stop codons, out-of-frame junctions, or ambiguous translated residues. V3J clonotypes were defined as sequences sharing the same inferred V gene, J gene, and CDR3 amino acid sequence. Percentage overlap between repertoires was computed as shared unique clonotypes divided by the size of the smaller repertoire. RTK rarefaction, the Chao1 estimator, and Recon v2.1 estimates of unobserved clonotypes were used to assess repertoire richness. TCRdb stores this immuneACCESS table with in-frame sequences only. Part of the clones is absent; in the studies checked, under half of the shortfall reflects unresolved V genes, and no reason is known for the rest. V and J calls and clone size are those listed in that table; D and trimming were worked out from the DNA. The sample includes some 510,000 clones, with 70% to 80% observed a single time. Roughly 13% of the sample is taken by the ten largest.

The rearranged segments are TRBV5-8 and TRBJ2-4, and possibly TRBD2, on 5 matching bases. The clonotype originates from a woman aged 35 to 49 in good health. Some clones in this sample may be carry-over from other donors' samples. The specimen sequenced was PBMCs. The DNA sequence is given as TGTGCCAGCAGCTTGTTAAGAGGGCTTGCCAAAAACATTCAGTACTTC. The resulting protein is CASSLLRGLAKNIQYF.